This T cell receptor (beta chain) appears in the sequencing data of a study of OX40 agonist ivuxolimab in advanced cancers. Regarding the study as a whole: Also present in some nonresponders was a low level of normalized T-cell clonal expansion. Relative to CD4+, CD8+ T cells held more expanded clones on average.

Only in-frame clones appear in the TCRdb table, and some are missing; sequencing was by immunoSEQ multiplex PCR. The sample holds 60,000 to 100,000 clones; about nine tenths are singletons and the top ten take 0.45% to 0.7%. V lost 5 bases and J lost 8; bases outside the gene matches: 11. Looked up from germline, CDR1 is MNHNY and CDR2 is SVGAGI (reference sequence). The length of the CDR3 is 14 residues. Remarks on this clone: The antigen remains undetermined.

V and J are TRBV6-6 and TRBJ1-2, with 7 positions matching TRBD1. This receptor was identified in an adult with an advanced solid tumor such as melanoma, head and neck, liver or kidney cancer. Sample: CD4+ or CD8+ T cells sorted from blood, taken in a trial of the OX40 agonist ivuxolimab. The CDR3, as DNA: TGTGCCAGCAGTAACCAGGCAGACAGGGACGGCTACACCTTC. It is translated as CASSNQADRDGYTF.